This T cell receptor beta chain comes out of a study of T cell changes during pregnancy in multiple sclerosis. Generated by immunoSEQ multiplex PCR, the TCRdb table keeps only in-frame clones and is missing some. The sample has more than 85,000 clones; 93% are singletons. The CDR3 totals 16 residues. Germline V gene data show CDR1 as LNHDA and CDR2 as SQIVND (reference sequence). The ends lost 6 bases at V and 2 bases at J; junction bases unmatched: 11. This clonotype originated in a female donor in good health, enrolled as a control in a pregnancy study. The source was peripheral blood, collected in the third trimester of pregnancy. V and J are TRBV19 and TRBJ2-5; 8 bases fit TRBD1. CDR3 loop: CASRPSWDRWQETQYF. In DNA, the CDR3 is TGTGCCAGTAGACCGAGCTGGGACAGGTGGCAAGAGACCCAGTACTTC.